This T cell receptor (beta chain) derives from a study of blood T cells in healthy people across ages. With V trimmed by 6 bases and J by 10 bases, 11 bases remained unmatched. CDR3 length: 14 amino acids. Germline V gene data show CDR1 as DFQATT and CDR2 as SNEGSKA (reference sequence). Study-wide results and limits: TCR beta diversity per million T cells fell roughly linearly with age.

Next came a second PCR, run for roughly 6 to 11 cycles, which used a sample-barcoded 5' primer along with a J-beta primer mix. TCRdb re-called the 5' RACE reads through MiXCR, storing one row per CDR3 protein. This table has around 780,000 distinct CDR3 sequences, under 30% appearing once. Remarks on this clonotype: Its antigen remains unidentified.

The same sample was also used in a study of T cells of mothers and their children.

The specimen sequenced was blood. V and J are TRBV20-1 and TRBJ2-1; 11 bases are a match to TRBD2. This clonotype originated in a boy between 5 and 17 years old in good health. CDR3 sequence reads: CSALLHSGGGEQFF. The CDR3 region has the DNA TGCAGTGCCCTACTCCATAGCGGGGGGGGAGAGCAGTTCTTC.